The 16 T cell receptor beta chains listed next were all sequenced from one sample in a study of T-cell reconstitution after alpha-beta-depleted transplantation in children. During its preparation, the TCRbeta library received unique molecular identifiers. Via MiXCR, TCRdb re-called the PCR reads, giving one row per CDR3 protein. The data show about 640,000 distinct CDR3 sequences, roughly 17% seen once. The input for sequencing was PBMCs from the stem cell graft donor, taken from the stem cell graft. All receptors come from a human donor who donated a stem cell graft to a child with acute myeloid leukemia.

This clonotype was counted many times. This rearrangement joins TRBV28 to TRBJ1-2; D unclear. The germline V and J ends were trimmed by 5 bases and 1 base, with 8 bases remaining between them. This CDR3 has 13 residues. The germline V gene encodes CDR1 MDHEN and CDR2 SYDVKM. CDR3 nucleotides: TGTGCCAGCAGTAGGGCTGGTAACTATGGCTACACCTTC. Translation gives CASSRAGNYGYTF.

This clonotype appeared many times. This chain uses TRBV12-3 or TRBV12-4 with TRBJ2-7; 8 nucleotides line up with TRBD2. With 3 bases clipped from V and 4 bases from J, the junction kept 5 bases outside the gene matches. The CDR3 spans 14 residues. Here the CDR3 reads CASSFAAGGYEQYF. CDR3 nucleotide sequence: TGTGCCAGCAGTTTTGCGGCGGGGGGTTACGAGCAGTACTTC.

There are a few counts of this clonotype. The chain employs TRBV6-5 and TRBJ1-2; TRBD1 is a possible D gene (6 bases). Per the germline V gene, CDR1 is MNHEY and CDR2 is SVGAGI. The CDR3 extends over 15 amino acids. V lost 0 bases and J 1 base, leaving 9 bases between the germline ends. The CDR3 loop reads CASSYSDSLNYGYTF. CDR3 nucleotide sequence: TGTGCCAGCAGTTACTCGGACAGCCTTAACTATGGCTACACCTTC.

This clonotype appeared many times. The chain has TRBV12-3 or TRBV12-4 and TRBJ1-6; D ambiguous. The CDR3 loop spans 13 amino acids. Trimming took 2 bases from V and 8 from J, leaving 7 bases between them. The chain's CDR3 is CASSLYNDSPLHF. CDR3 bases: TGTGCCAGCAGTTTATATAACGATTCACCCCTCCACTTT.

This clonotype was seen only a few times. This chain connects TRBV5-6 to TRBJ2-7; D may be TRBD2 (5 bases). V was pared by 3 bases and J by 2 bases, with 24 bases between. The CDR3 totals 18 residues. Germline CDR1 and CDR2: SGHDT and YYEEEE. The CDR3 coding sequence is TGTGCCAGCAGCTCCTGGGCGCTAGGACTTCAAGGGCCCTACGAGCAGTACTTC. Its translation: CASSSWALGLQGPYEQYF. The complete variable domain, with remaining parts taken from reference TRBV5-6 and TRBJ2-7, reads DAGVTQSPTHLIKTRGQQVTLRCSPKSGHDTVSWYQQALGQGPQFIFQYYEEEERQRGNFPDRFSGHQFPNYSSELNVNALLLGDSALYLCASSSWALGLQGPYEQYFGPGTRLTVT.

This clonotype was seen repeatedly, ten times or more. This CDR3 is CSVTTVPPYEQYF. The CDR3 nucleotides read TGCAGTGTAACGACAGTCCCTCCTTACGAGCAGTACTTC. The chain couples TRBV20-1 to TRBJ2-7; maybe TRBD1 (5 bases). This CDR3 has 13 residues. Germline lookup yields CDR1 DFQATT and CDR2 SNEGSKA (reference sequence). The V and J ends lost 7 bases and 4 bases respectively, with 17 bases between them.

This clonotype was found a few times. The chain carries TRBV20-1 and TRBJ2-3; 7 bases are shared with TRBD1. V dropped 3 bases and J dropped 13; count of bases not matched to a gene: 13. The CDR3 sequence is 13 residues long. In germline, CDR1 is DFQATT, CDR2 SNEGSKA (reference sequence). Here the CDR3 reads CSARAPDRSLKYF. The CDR3 bases are TGCAGTGCTAGGGCCCCGGACAGGTCTTTAAAGTATTTT.

This clonotype turned up a few times. This chain joins TRBV6-1 and TRBJ2-3; D is uncertain. CDR1 is MNHNS and CDR2 is SASEGT in the germline V gene. Trimming took off 7 bases at V and 0 bases at J, with 8 bases between the two ends. The CDR3 has 13 residues. The CDR3 is CASNGPSTDTQYF. CDR3 sequence (DNA): TGTGCCAGCAATGGACCTAGCACAGATACGCAGTATTTT.

This clonotype was seen ten or more times. The genes are TRBV29-1 and TRBJ1-4; unclear D gene. Trimming stripped 4 bases from V and 8 bases from J, with 8 bases between. The CDR3 spans 11 residues. Germline V gene data show CDR1 as SQVTM and CDR2 as ANQGSEA. The CDR3 nucleotides are TGCAGCGTTGGGACGGCCGAAAAACTGTTTTTT. This gives the protein CSVGTAEKLFF.

The chain carries TRBV20-1 and TRBJ2-1, with 8 bases fitting TRBD1. V shed 0 bases, J shed 7 bases, and the junction held 14 bases outside the gene matches. The V gene's germline CDR1 is DFQATT and CDR2 SNEGSKA (reference sequence). The CDR3 extends over 17 amino acids. CDR3 in DNA: TGCAGTGCTAGAGATATGGGCAGGGGGCAGAGCAGGAATGAGCAGTTCTTC. Translating it yields CSARDMGRGQSRNEQFF.

The V call is TRBV5-2, the J call TRBJ2-7; TRBD2 is the table's D call and was not checked against the DNA. TRBV5-2 is given as a pseudogene. There are 13 residues in the CDR3. CDR3 in amino acids: CASSTGPPCEQYF. In DNA, the CDR3 is TGTGCCAGCAGCACTGGGCCCCCCTGCGAGCAGTACTTC.

CDR3 loop: CASSAKYEQYF. The CDR3 DNA sequence: TGTGCCAGCAGTGCGAAATACGAGCAGTACTTC. This chain uses TRBV25-1 with TRBJ2-7; the D is unclear. CDR1 is MGHDK and CDR2 is SYGVNS in the germline V gene. V was trimmed by 4 bases and J by 4 bases, leaving 5 bases between them. The CDR3 totals 11 residues.

This clonotype was counted at least ten times. V usage is TRBV20-1 and J usage is TRBJ2-5; D is uncertain. V gave up 6 bases and J gave up 0 bases, with 14 bases separating them. The CDR3 loop spans 14 amino acids. Germline V lookup: CDR1 DFQATT, CDR2 SNEGSKA (reference sequence). The CDR3, as DNA: TGCAGTGCCCCTTACAATTCACACCAAGAGACCCAGTACTTC. Translated: CSAPYNSHQETQYF.

This clonotype occurred many times. This CDR3 is CATSDSDGTDTQYF. CDR3 sequence (DNA): TGTGCCACCAGTGATTCGGACGGCACAGATACGCAGTATTTT. This chain links TRBV24-1 with TRBJ2-3, with D unresolved. V was shortened by 2 bases and J by 1 base, with 6 bases between the two germline ends. CDR1 is KGHDR and CDR2 is SFDVKD in the germline V gene. The CDR3 runs 14 residues.

There are many counts of this clonotype. The J gene is TRBJ2-1, the V gene TRBV6-5, with no clear D. V was pared by 0 bases and J by 1 base, with 10 bases between. The CDR3 consists of 16 residues. Germline V gene data show CDR1 as MNHEY and CDR2 as SVGAGI. CDR3 in DNA: TGTGCCAGCAGTTACTCCCTTGGATGGTCCTACAATGAGCAGTTCTTC. This sequence encodes CASSYSLGWSYNEQFF.

The chain joins TRBV3-1 to TRBJ2-1; 10 bases map to TRBD2. The CDR3 runs 17 residues. J gave up 7 bases and V 5 bases, and 14 bases lay outside the gene matches. Germline V gives CDR1 LGHDT, CDR2 YNNKEL (reference sequence). CDR3 coding DNA: TGTGCCAGCAGCGTGCACCCCAGCGGGGGGGCCCAGAATGAGCAGTTCTTC. Amino acids: CASSVHPSGGAQNEQFF.